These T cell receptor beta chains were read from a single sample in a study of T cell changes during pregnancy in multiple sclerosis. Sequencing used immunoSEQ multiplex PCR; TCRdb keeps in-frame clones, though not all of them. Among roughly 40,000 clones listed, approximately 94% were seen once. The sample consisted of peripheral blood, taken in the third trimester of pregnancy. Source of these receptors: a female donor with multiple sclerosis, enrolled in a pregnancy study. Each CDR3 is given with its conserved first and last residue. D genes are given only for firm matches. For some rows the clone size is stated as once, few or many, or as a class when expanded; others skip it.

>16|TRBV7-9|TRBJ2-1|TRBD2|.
CASSFGQAGVHNEQFF
TGTGCCAGCAGCTTCGGTCAAGCGGGGGTTCACAATGAGCAGTTCTTC
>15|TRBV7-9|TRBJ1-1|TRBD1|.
CASSLAGTGGAEAFF
TGTGCCAGCAGCTTAGCAGGGACAGGGGGAGCTGAAGCTTTCTTT
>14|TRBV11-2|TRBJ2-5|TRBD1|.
CASSFEGGDETQYF
TGTGCCAGCAGCTTCGAAGGGGGCGACGAGACCCAGTACTTC
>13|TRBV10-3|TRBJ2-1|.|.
CAIGRTAYNEQFF
TGTGCCATCGGCAGGACAGCGTACAATGAGCAGTTCTTC
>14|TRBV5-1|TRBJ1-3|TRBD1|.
CASSRTGSGNTIYF
TGCGCCAGCAGCAGGACAGGCTCTGGAAACACCATATATTTT
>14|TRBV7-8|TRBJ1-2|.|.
CASSLAPANYGYTF
TGTGCCAGCAGCTTAGCTCCGGCTAACTATGGCTACACCTTC
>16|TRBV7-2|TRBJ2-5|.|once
CASSLIPTPEQETQYF
TGTGCCAGCAGCTTAATCCCCACGCCCGAGCAAGAGACCCAGTACTTC
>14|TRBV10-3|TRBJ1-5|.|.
CAISEVGGNQPQHF
TGTGCCATCAGTGAGGTAGGGGGCAATCAGCCCCAGCATTTT
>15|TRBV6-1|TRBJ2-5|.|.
CASSERVGGGETQYF
TGTGCCAGCAGTGAAAGGGTGGGAGGTGGAGAGACCCAGTACTTC
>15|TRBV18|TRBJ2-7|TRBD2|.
CASSPSSGRFFEQYF
TGTGCCAGCTCACCCTCTAGCGGGAGGTTTTTCGAGCAGTACTTC
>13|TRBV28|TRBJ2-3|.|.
CATCDGGTDTQYF
TGTGCCACCTGCGACGGAGGCACAGATACGCAGTATTTT
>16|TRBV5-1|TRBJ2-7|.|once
CASSLAQIGQGGEQYF
TGCGCCAGCAGCTTGGCCCAGATAGGCCAGGGCGGAGAGCAGTACTTC
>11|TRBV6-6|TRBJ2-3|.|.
CAIEGTDTQYF
TGTGCCATAGAAGGCACAGATACGCAGTATTTT
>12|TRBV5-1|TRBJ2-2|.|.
CASSFPSGELFF
TGCGCCAGCAGCTTTCCTTCCGGGGAGCTGTTTTTT
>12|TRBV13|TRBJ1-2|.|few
CASSQGARGYTF
TGTGCCAGCAGTCAAGGGGCTCGGGGCTACACCTTC
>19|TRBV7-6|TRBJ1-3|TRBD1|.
CASSPRGNRGLRFGNTIYF
TGTGCCAGCAGCCCCCGCGGGAACAGGGGGCTTCGGTTTGGAAACACCATATATTTT
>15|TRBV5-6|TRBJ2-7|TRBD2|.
CASSSGLAGEGEQYF
TGTGCCAGCAGCTCGGGACTAGCGGGAGAAGGCGAGCAGTACTTC
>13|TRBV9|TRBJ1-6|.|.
CASSVDRNSPLHF
TGTGCCAGCAGCGTAGACAGGAATTCACCCCTCCACTTT
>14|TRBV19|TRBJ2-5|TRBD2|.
CASTATSSQETQYF
TGTGCCAGTACCGCGACTAGCTCCCAAGAGACCCAGTACTTC
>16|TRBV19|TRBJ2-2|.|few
CASNPVGYRDTGELFF
TGTGCCAGTAACCCGGTCGGCTACCGGGACACCGGGGAGCTGTTTTTT
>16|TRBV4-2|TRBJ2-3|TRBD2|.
CASSPTSGRRGDTQYF
TGTGCCAGCAGCCCAACTAGCGGGAGGAGGGGAGATACGCAGTATTTT
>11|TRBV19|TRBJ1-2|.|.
CASNGGYGYTF
TGTGCCAGTAACGGGGGCTATGGCTACACCTTC
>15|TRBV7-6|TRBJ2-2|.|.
CASSLATGNTGELFF
TGTGCCAGCAGCTTAGCAACAGGGAACACCGGGGAGCTGTTTTTT
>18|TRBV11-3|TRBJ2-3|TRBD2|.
CASSLGLLRGGGTDTQYF
TGTGCCAGCAGCTTAGGGTTGTTGCGGGGGGGCGGTACAGATACGCAGTATTTT
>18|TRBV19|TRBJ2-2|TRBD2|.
CASRVLAGGFANTGELFF
TGTGCCAGTAGAGTTCTAGCGGGGGGGTTCGCGAACACCGGGGAGCTGTTTTTT
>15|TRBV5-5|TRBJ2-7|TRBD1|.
CASSSAGTGGRGQYF
TGTGCCAGCAGCTCGGCGGGGACAGGGGGTCGCGGGCAGTACTTC
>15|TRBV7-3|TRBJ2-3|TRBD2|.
CASSRAGGQGDTQYF
TGTGCCAGCAGCCGAGCGGGGGGGCAAGGAGATACGCAGTATTTT
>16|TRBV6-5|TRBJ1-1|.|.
CASSSGQFRSWTEAFF
TGTGCCAGCAGTTCAGGACAGTTTCGATCGTGGACTGAAGCTTTCTTT
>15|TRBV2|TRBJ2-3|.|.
CASREQGTRTDTQYF
TGTGCCAGCAGGGAACAGGGAACCCGCACAGATACGCAGTATTTT
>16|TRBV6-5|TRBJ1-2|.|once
CASSLTGHSLGYGYTF
TGTGCCAGCAGTTTAACGGGACATTCGCTTGGATATGGCTACACCTTC